This record covers a single T cell receptor beta chain. Repertoires were generated with immunoSEQ multiplex PCR, while TCRdb's copy carries only in-frame clones and drops some. The sample gives about 61,000 clones, almost 90% of which show up once; approximately 18% is in the top ten. The sample comes from a study of blood T cell repertoires in COVID-19. About the study: PBMCs, B-cell-depleted T cells, or T cells were the source of the cDNA or gDNA that made up the material.

J gave up 1 base and V 3 bases, and 19 bases lay outside the gene matches. The CDR3 is 21 residues long. The clonotype originates from a woman older than 75 with active COVID-19. The specimen was peripheral blood. The chain links TRBV23-1 to TRBJ2-7, with TRBD2 matching over 12 bases. TRBV23-1 is treated as an ORF (open reading frame) with a function not yet certain. CDR3 region: CASSQGKTGSSGGALSYEQYF. In nucleotides, the CDR3 is TGCGCCAGCAGTCAGGGCAAGACAGGATCTAGCGGGGGGGCCCTTTCCTACGAGCAGTACTTC.